This T cell receptor beta chain stems from a study of blood T cell repertoires in COVID-19. Study details: The United States, Italy and Spain provided the acute and convalescent COVID-19 samples. T cells, B-cell-depleted T cells, or PBMCs supplied cDNA or gDNA.

Per the original data handling: Amplification with reference gene primers provided the estimates of nucleated cell counts. TCRdb keeps only in-frame clones here, not all; method: immunoSEQ multiplex PCR. The V and J calls and clone size come from that table; D and trimming were worked out from the DNA. Among over 100,000 clones listed, about 79% were seen once. Germline lookup yields CDR1 SGDLS and CDR2 YYNGEE. Trimming cost V 0 bases and J 8 bases; bases outside gene matches: 10. CDR3 length equals 16 residues. The TCR comes from a woman in her 70s with acute or convalescent COVID-19. The sequenced sample was peripheral blood. The J gene is TRBJ2-2, the V gene TRBV9, with 7 bases matching TRBD1. The CDR3 sequence: CASSVEGGRSPGELFF. CDR3 sequence (DNA): TGTGCCAGCAGCGTAGAAGGGGGCCGTTCCCCTGGGGAGCTGTTTTTT.